Listed below are T cell receptor beta chains from one sample, sequenced in a study of blood T cells in healthy people across ages. TCRdb re-called the 5' RACE reads through MiXCR, storing one row per CDR3 protein. Here the sample spans under 800,000 distinct CDR3 sequences, roughly 20% being singletons. Material: blood. Receptor source: a man aged 65 to 79 in good health. Each CDR3 is given with its conserved first and last residue. The D gene is left open where the match is weak. Clone size, where shown, is once, few, many, or a class for clones that have expanded.

D: TRBD1; J: TRBJ1-1; size: once; V: TRBV20-1; CDR3: CSALGRGLITEAFF
D: .; J: .; size: few; V: TRBV5-5; CDR3: CASSKGHSYEQYF
D: TRBD1; J: TRBJ2-4; size: .; V: TRBV7-9; CDR3: CASSVAGTGTLNIQYF
D: .; J: TRBJ2-1; size: .; V: TRBV6-6; CDR3: CASSYSTDLLDIEQFF
D: .; J: TRBJ2-1; size: few; V: TRBV14; CDR3: CASSTQVYNEQFF
D: .; J: TRBJ2-3; size: .; V: TRBV28; CDR3: CASSKWEDTQYF
D: .; J: TRBJ2-1; size: few; V: TRBV9; CDR3: CASSIPGRSQVGEQFF
D: .; J: .; size: .; V: TRBV25-1; CDR3: CASSEYLVDEQFF
D: TRBD1; J: TRBJ1-3; size: .; V: TRBV6-1; CDR3: CASRRDRNSGNTIYF
D: .; J: TRBJ2-2; size: few; V: TRBV9; CDR3: CASSGGRENTGELFF
D: .; J: TRBJ1-4; size: .; V: TRBV28; CDR3: CASSLWTSTNEKLFF
D: .; J: TRBJ2-2; size: .; V: TRBV7-3; CDR3: CASSLKGGGGELFF
D: TRBD1; J: TRBJ2-5; size: .; V: TRBV10-3; CDR3: CAISESTRQGSGYNEQSF
D: .; J: TRBJ2-7; size: few; V: TRBV6-2/TRBV6-3; CDR3: CASSQSNEQHF
D: .; J: TRBJ1-4; size: .; V: TRBV9; CDR3: CASSVEPGGKLFF
D: .; J: TRBJ2-5; size: .; V: TRBV5-1; CDR3: CASSLGGEIPQETQYF
D: .; J: TRBJ1-5; size: few; V: TRBV3-1; CDR3: CASSQGLYEDQPQHF
D: .; J: TRBJ1-3; size: .; V: TRBV9; CDR3: CASSVSFGPDSGNTIYF
D: TRBD2; J: TRBJ2-7; size: .; V: TRBV7-2; CDR3: CASSSRTSPYEQYF
D: .; J: TRBJ2-1; size: .; V: TRBV5-1; CDR3: CASSADSSDSYNEQFF
D: .; J: TRBJ1-2; size: .; V: TRBV5-6; CDR3: CASFATDYGYTF
D: TRBD1; J: TRBJ2-2; size: .; V: TRBV29-1; CDR3: CSVGAGTGYTGELFF
D: .; J: TRBJ2-1; size: .; V: TRBV10-3; CDR3: CAISEQQEQFF
D: .; J: TRBJ2-5; size: few; V: TRBV7-2; CDR3: CASSLRWGRGSPQETQYF
D: .; J: TRBJ1-2; size: many; V: TRBV27; CDR3: CASSLTGQTSYGYTF
D: TRBD1; J: TRBJ2-6; size: once; V: TRBV4-1; CDR3: CASSHYGQGDYSGANVLTF
D: TRBD1; J: TRBJ1-3; size: .; V: TRBV2; CDR3: CASLGQEDSGNTIYF
D: .; J: TRBJ2-1; size: many; V: TRBV10-1; CDR3: CASSAGHRRNEQFF
D: TRBD1; J: TRBJ2-7; size: few; V: TRBV12-3/TRBV12-4; CDR3: CASRSQGTPSYEQYF
D: TRBD1; J: TRBJ2-7; size: few; V: TRBV29-1; CDR3: CSVLRQGTYEQYF
D: TRBD1; J: TRBJ1-3; size: .; V: TRBV10-3; CDR3: CAISRTDRASGNTIYF
D: .; J: TRBJ2-7; size: .; V: TRBV28; CDR3: CASSPASSPLLPYF
D: TRBD2; J: TRBJ2-1; size: .; V: TRBV15; CDR3: CATSRSGLAGNEQFF
D: TRBD2; J: TRBJ2-3; size: many; V: TRBV27; CDR3: CASSLLYLAGENRDTQYF
D: TRBD1; J: TRBJ2-3; size: .; V: TRBV7-2; CDR3: CASSFQTGGRDTQYF
D: .; J: TRBJ2-5; size: .; V: TRBV7-2; CDR3: CASSLGGSLGETQYF
D: TRBD2; J: TRBJ2-1; size: few; V: TRBV4-1; CDR3: CASSQDLGGSSYNEQFF
D: TRBD2; J: TRBJ2-2; size: .; V: TRBV30; CDR3: CAWSVGGSNTGELFF